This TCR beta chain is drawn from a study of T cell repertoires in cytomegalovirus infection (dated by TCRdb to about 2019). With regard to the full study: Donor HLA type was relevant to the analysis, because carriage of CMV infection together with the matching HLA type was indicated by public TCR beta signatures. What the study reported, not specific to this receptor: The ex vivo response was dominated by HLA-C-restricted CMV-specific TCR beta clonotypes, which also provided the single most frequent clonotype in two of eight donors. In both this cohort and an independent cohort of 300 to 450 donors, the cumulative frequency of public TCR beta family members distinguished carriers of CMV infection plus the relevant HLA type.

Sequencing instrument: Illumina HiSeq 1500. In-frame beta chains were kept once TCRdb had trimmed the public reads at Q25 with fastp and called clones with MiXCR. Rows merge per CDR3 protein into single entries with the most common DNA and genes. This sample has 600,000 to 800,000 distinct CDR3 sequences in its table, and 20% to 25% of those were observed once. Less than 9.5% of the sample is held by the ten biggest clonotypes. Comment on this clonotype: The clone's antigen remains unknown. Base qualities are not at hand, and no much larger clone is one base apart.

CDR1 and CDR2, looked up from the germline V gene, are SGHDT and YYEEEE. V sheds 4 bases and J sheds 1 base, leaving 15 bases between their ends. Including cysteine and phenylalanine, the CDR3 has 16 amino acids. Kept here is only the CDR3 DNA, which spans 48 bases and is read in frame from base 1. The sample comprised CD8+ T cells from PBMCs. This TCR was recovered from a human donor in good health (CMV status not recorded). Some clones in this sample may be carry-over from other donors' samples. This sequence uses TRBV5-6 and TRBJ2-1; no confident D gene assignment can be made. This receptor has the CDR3 CASSQTRAPSYNEQFF. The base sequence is TGTGCCAGCAGCCAGACCCGGGCTCCATCCTACAATGAGCAGTTCTTC.